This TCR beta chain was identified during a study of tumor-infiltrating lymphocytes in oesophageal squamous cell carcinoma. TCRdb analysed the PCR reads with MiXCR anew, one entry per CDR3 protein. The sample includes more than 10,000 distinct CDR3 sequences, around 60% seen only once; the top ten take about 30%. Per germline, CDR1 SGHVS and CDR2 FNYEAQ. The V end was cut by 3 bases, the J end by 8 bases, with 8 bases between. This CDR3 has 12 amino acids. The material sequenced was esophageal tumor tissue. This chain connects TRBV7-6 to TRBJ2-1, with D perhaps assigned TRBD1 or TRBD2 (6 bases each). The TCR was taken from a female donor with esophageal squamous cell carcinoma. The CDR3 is CASSLGGYEQFF. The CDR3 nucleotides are TGTGCCAGCAGCTTGGGGGGCTATGAGCAGTTCTTC.